This T cell receptor beta chain was obtained from a study of blood T cell repertoires in COVID-19. At the level of the study: The United States, Italy and Spain were the sources of the acute and convalescent COVID-19 samples. In each case, the material was cDNA or gDNA derived from T cells, B-cell-depleted T cells, or PBMCs.

Original processing notes: Reference gene primer amplification gave estimated nucleated cell counts. Produced via immunoSEQ multiplex PCR; TCRdb's table is partial and in-frame only. The DNA gave D and trimming, while V, J and clone size come from that table. The sample holds some 170,000 clones, 80% to 90% seen once. Followed over time, Seattle patients had been enrolled while infection was active. This CDR3 region has 13 residues. Germline assignment: CDR1 KGHDR and CDR2 SFDVKD. V gave up 0 bases and J gave up 7 bases, with 5 bases separating them. The chain links TRBV24-1 to TRBJ2-2; D gene uncertain. The TCR originated in a woman in her 70s with COVID-19, enrolled during active disease. Sequencing used peripheral blood. CDR3 nucleotide sequence: TGTGCCACCAGTGATTTGCTCTTCGGGGAGCTGTTTTTT. It specifies CATSDLLFGELFF.